The present T cell receptor (beta chain) was sequenced within a study of technical replicates of blood from several donors. The CDR3 runs to 15 residues. Germline CDR1 is MNHEY and CDR2 is SVGAGI. V was pared by 7 bases and J by 2 bases, with 8 bases of the junction left unmatched. Sequenced by immunoSEQ multiplex PCR; TCRdb stores in-frame clones only, minus some. The sample lists 65,000 to 85,000 clones, 95% to 97% occurring once. The gene calls are TRBV6-5 and TRBJ1-2; 9 positions agree with TRBD1. The clonotype originates from a human donor in good health. Sequencing was done on a sample of T cells isolated from PBMCs. The CDR3 DNA is TGTGCCAGCACCCCTAGACAGGGGGTAAACTATGGCTACACCTTC. It codes for CASTPRQGVNYGYTF.